The clone carrying this TCR beta chain was detected many times. Antigen specificity is unknown. TCR beta CDR3 region amplification was performed from RNA transcripts. HTBI primers were employed in a first-round RT-PCR of the TCR CDR3. MiXCR, applied by TCRdb to the multiplex PCR reads, yields one record per CDR3 protein. Of some 720,000 distinct CDR3 sequences in the sample, about a sixth were seen once. This sample was included in a study of T cells in Graves' hyperthyroidism and ophthalmopathy. Regarding the study as a whole: Stable hyperthyroidism and ophthalmopathy were separated using 13 V-J signatures. It was a median around 6 months before onset that the model predicted ophthalmopathy. Among clonotypes expanded in thyroid above 0.001, most were also found in blood.

Exclusion of a patient resulted from uncontrolled infection, other autoimmune disease, pregnancy or lactation. CDR1 and CDR2 (germline): MDHEN, SYDVKM. Trimming at V came to 6 bases and at J to 2 bases, leaving 10 bases not matched to a gene. The CDR3 runs to 15 residues. The gene calls are TRBV28 and TRBJ2-7, with 7 bases aligning to TRBD1. This TCR was sampled from a man between 18 and 29 years old with Graves' hyperthyroidism. Sequenced: blood. This chain's CDR3 is CASRRRDRVTYEQYF. The CDR3 DNA follows: TGTGCCAGCAGACGTCGCGACAGGGTCACCTACGAGCAGTACTTC.